Shown below are 26 T cell receptor beta chains from a single sample sequenced in a study of cytomegalovirus exposure and HLA in healthy donors. The PCR had 60 Vbeta and 13 Jbeta primers. Sequencing used immunoSEQ multiplex PCR; TCRdb keeps in-frame clones, though not all of them. The table records about 180,000 clones, just under 80% of them present only once. Specimen: PBMCs. The receptor set was obtained from a woman aged 50 to 60 in good health and CMV-seropositive.

As regards this clone: Sequence at one end of the junction differs from germline and may be a read error. V is TRBV19 and J is TRBJ2-1; TRBD2 agrees at 9 bases. The CDR3 extends over 15 amino acids. CDR1 LNHDA and CDR2 SQIVND come from the germline V gene (reference sequence). CDR3 amino acids: CASRIGGRGNNEQFF. The CDR3 DNA follows: TGTGCCAGTAGAATAGGCGGGAGGGGGAACAATGAGCAGTTCTTC. The variable domain in full, completed from reference TRBV19 and TRBJ2-1, reads DGGITQSPKYLFRKEGQNVTLSCEQNLNHDAMYWYRQDPGQGLRLIYYSQIVNDFQKGDIAEGYSVSREKKESFPLTVTSAQKNPTAFYLCASRIGGRGNNEQFFGPGTRLTVL.

A single count supports this clone. V and J are TRBV7-2 and TRBJ1-5, with D possibly matching TRBD1 (6 bases). Germline V gene sequence: CDR1 SGHTA, CDR2 FQGNSA. This CDR3 contains 15 residues. The germline V and J ends were trimmed by 4 bases and 5 bases, with 15 bases remaining between them. CDR3 amino acids: CASSSQGPGHQPQHF. In DNA form, the CDR3 reads TGTGCCAGCAGCTCACAGGGCCCCGGGCATCAGCCCCAGCATTTT. The whole variable domain, remainder taken from reference TRBV7-2 and TRBJ1-5, is GAGVSQSPSNKVTEKGKDVELRCDPISGHTALYWYRQSLGQGLEFLIYFQGNSAPDKSGLPSDRFSAERTGGSVSTLTIQRTQQEDSAVYLCASSSQGPGHQPQHFGDGTRLSIL.

The chain links TRBV27 to TRBJ2-3; TRBD2 is a possible D gene (5 bases). The CDR3 runs 11 residues. Trimming took off 5 bases at V and 6 bases at J, with 6 bases between the two ends. Germline assignment: CDR1 MNHEY and CDR2 SMNVEV (reference sequence). CDR3: CASSAGDTQYF. For the CDR3, the DNA is TGTGCCAGCAGTGCGGGTGATACGCAGTATTTT.

The V gene is TRBV15, the J gene TRBJ1-1; 7 bases are shared with TRBD1. Trimming removed 3 bases from V and 5 bases from J; junction bases left unmatched: 9. This CDR3 contains 15 residues. The germline gives CDR1 LNHNV, CDR2 YYDKDF (reference sequence). The CDR3 DNA sequence: TGTGCCACCAGCAGCCTCACAGGGGCTCGGACTGAAGCTTTCTTT. Residues: CATSSLTGARTEAFF.

The gene calls are TRBV5-1 and TRBJ2-2; 7 bases are shared with TRBD1. The CDR3 runs to 19 residues. With 1 base clipped from V and 0 bases from J, the junction kept 12 bases outside the gene matches. Germline CDR1 and CDR2: SGHRS and YFSETQ. This CDR3 reads CASSLTNLQGRANTGELFF. DNA of the CDR3: TGCGCCAGCAGCTTGACCAATCTACAGGGGCGCGCGAACACCGGGGAGCTGTTTTTT.

This clone was seen only once. The chain carries TRBV18 and TRBJ2-2; TRBD1 might be the D (6 bases). Between the trimmed V and J ends, which lost 4 bases and 2 bases, there was a span of 14 bases. From germline, CDR1 is KGHSH and CDR2 LQKENI. This CDR3 has 16 residues. The CDR3 is CASSLNLQGNTGELFF. DNA of the CDR3: TGTGCCAGCTCACTAAATTTACAGGGAAACACCGGGGAGCTGTTTTTT.

The chain recombines TRBV5-1 with TRBJ1-6; D uncertain. The CDR3 length is 14 residues. Trimming removed 2 bases at V and 7 bases at J, with 10 bases between. Germline assignment: CDR1 SGHRS and CDR2 YFSETQ. This CDR3 is CASSFGVPNSPLHF. In nucleotides, the CDR3 is TGCGCCAGCAGCTTCGGAGTCCCAAATTCACCCCTCCACTTT.

J is TRBJ1-3 and V is TRBV19; possibly TRBD1 for D (5 bases). Germline loops: CDR1 LNHDA, CDR2 SQIVND (reference sequence). The CDR3 is 15 residues long. The V end was cut by 8 bases, the J end by 0 bases, with 14 bases between. The CDR3 region has the DNA TGTGCCAGTGCTAGGGGAGGGCGCTCTGGAAACACCATATATTTT. Translating it yields CASARGGRSGNTIYF.

The chain joins TRBV4-2 to TRBJ1-4; TRBD1 matches at 7 bases. The junction had 13 bases not matched to a gene; V was cut back by 3 bases and J by 3 bases. CDR3 size: 18 residues. The germline V gene has CDR1 LGHNA and CDR2 YNFKEQ. The CDR3 loop is CASSQRVTGAGANEKLFF. CDR3 sequence (DNA): TGTGCCAGCAGCCAGCGTGTAACAGGGGCCGGGGCTAATGAAAAACTGTTTTTT.

This clone was counted only a few times. The rearrangement joins TRBV2 to TRBJ2-1; D may be TRBD1 (5 bases). The CDR3 totals 13 residues. V was pared by 2 bases and J by 10 bases, with 12 bases between. Germline V lookup: CDR1 SNHLY, CDR2 FYNNEI. CDR3 bases: TGTGCCAGCAGTGAACTAGAGACAGTAGAGCAGTTCTTC. Protein: CASSELETVEQFF.

V usage is TRBV5-4 and J usage is TRBJ2-7, with TRBD1 matching 7 bases. Germline CDR1 is SGHNT and CDR2 is YYREEE (reference sequence). V shed 0 bases, J shed 4 bases, and the junction held 7 bases outside the gene matches. The CDR3 runs to 15 residues. The CDR3 reads CASSLGVGRGYEQYF. The CDR3 DNA reads TGTGCCAGCAGCTTGGGAGTGGGCAGGGGGTACGAGCAGTACTTC.

The chain couples TRBV27 to TRBJ2-3; TRBD1 aligns across 11 bases. Germline V lookup: CDR1 MNHEY, CDR2 SMNVEV (reference sequence). There are 17 residues in the CDR3. The V gene end was trimmed by 6 bases and the J gene end by 4 bases; junction bases not matched to a gene: 12. As DNA, the CDR3 is TGTGCCAGCAGGGGGAGGACAGGGGGCCCCTCCGCAGATACGCAGTATTTT. Its translation is CASRGRTGGPSADTQYF.

The chain joins TRBV27 to TRBJ1-2, with D perhaps matching TRBD1 (5 bases). This CDR3 spans 15 amino acids. CDR1 and CDR2 from the germline V gene are MNHEY and SMNVEV (reference sequence). Trimming took 5 bases from V and 3 from J, leaving 16 bases between them. The CDR3 spells CASSPRGGGYYGYTF. The CDR3 nucleotides read TGTGCCAGCAGTCCCCGCGGGGGTGGGTACTATGGCTACACCTTC.

V and J are TRBV7-9 and TRBJ2-3; 13 nucleotides align to TRBD2. CDR1 and CDR2 (germline): SEHNR, FQNEAQ (reference sequence). The CDR3 is 16 residues long. The V and J ends lost 8 bases and 5 bases, in that order; junction bases with no gene match: 10. The CDR3 nucleotides are TGTGCCAGCGGCATACCGGGACTAGCGGGAAGAGATACGCAGTATTTT. Amino acid sequence: CASGIPGLAGRDTQYF.

V and J are TRBV7-2 and TRBJ2-2; tentative D call: TRBD2 (6 bases). The CDR3 length is 15 residues. Germline V CDR1 and CDR2: SGHTA, FQGNSA. Trimming left V 5 bases short and J 6 bases short, with 16 bases between. The CDR3 nucleotides read TGTGCCAGCAGCCCCAGACTAGTTTCTTCCGGGGAGCTGTTTTTT. It is translated as CASSPRLVSSGELFF.

This clone was seen only once. V is TRBV11-2 and J is TRBJ2-7; a possible D gene is TRBD2 (5 bases). CDR1 is SGHAT, CDR2 FQNNGV, per germline. The CDR3 length is 12 residues. V shed 2 bases and J shed 6 bases, with 8 bases lying between them. CDR3 loop: CASSLIGGEQYF. The CDR3 bases are TGTGCCAGCAGCTTAATAGGAGGCGAGCAGTACTTC.

The chain carries TRBV5-1 and TRBJ1-2, with D perhaps TRBD1 (5 bases). Germline V gene lookup returns CDR1 SGHRS and CDR2 YFSETQ. The V end lost 3 bases, the J end lost 8 bases, and 14 bases lay between the germline ends. The CDR3 runs to 13 residues. CDR3 in amino acids: CASSSDGTFGYTF. In DNA, the CDR3 is TGCGCCAGCAGCTCCGACGGGACTTTCGGCTACACCTTC.

The V and J genes are TRBV15 and TRBJ2-3, with a possible D match to TRBD1 (5 bases). Germline V gives CDR1 LNHNV, CDR2 YYDKDF (reference sequence). This CDR3 is 14 amino acids long. V was pared by 3 bases and J by 2 bases, with 9 bases between. In DNA form, the CDR3 reads TGTGCCACCAGCAGGCAGACAGACACAGATACGCAGTATTTT. Protein: CATSRQTDTDTQYF.

This chain links TRBV2 with TRBJ2-7; D gene unclear. V was pared by 6 bases and J by 4 bases, with 4 bases between. In germline, CDR1 is SNHLY, CDR2 FYNNEI. CDR3 length equals 10 residues. CDR3 nucleotide sequence: TGTGCCAGCAGGCGATACGAGCAGTACTTC. Its protein is CASRRYEQYF.

The rearrangement links TRBV7-3 to TRBJ2-2; D uncertain. This CDR3 has 12 amino acids. Germline V gives CDR1 SGHTA, CDR2 FQGTGA. V shed 2 bases and J shed 6 bases, with 4 bases lying between them. The CDR3 protein is CASSLLAGELFF. In DNA, the CDR3 is TGTGCCAGCAGCTTATTAGCCGGGGAGCTGTTTTTT.

With respect to this clone: Other DNA sequences in the same sample also yield this CDR3. The chain is built from TRBV9 and TRBJ2-5; weak D call: TRBD1 (6 bases). The CDR3 has 14 amino acids. Per germline, CDR1 SGDLS and CDR2 YYNGEE. Trimming left V 4 bases short and J 2 bases short, with 12 bases between. The CDR3 DNA follows: TGTGCCAGCAGCCCCCGGACAGATCAAGAGACCCAGTACTTC. This encodes CASSPRTDQETQYF.

The CDR3 spells CASSLEEVNTEAFF. The CDR3 region has the DNA TGTGCCAGCAGCTTGGAGGAGGTGAACACTGAAGCTTTCTTT. The chain couples TRBV7-6 to TRBJ1-1; D remains ambiguous. The CDR3 extends over 14 amino acids. The V gene's germline CDR1 is SGHVS and CDR2 FNYEAQ. Trimming pared 3 bases from V and 0 bases from J, leaving 8 bases between.

This clone was seen once. The gene calls are TRBV28 and TRBJ2-7; 11 bases agree with TRBD2. From germline, CDR1 is MDHEN and CDR2 SYDVKM. V was pared by 5 bases and J by 2 bases, with 5 bases of the junction left unmatched. CDR3 length: 15 amino acids. The CDR3 nucleotides read TGTGCCAGCAGTCCATGGACTAGCGGGCCCTACGAGCAGTACTTC. Its translation: CASSPWTSGPYEQYF.

The chain has TRBV4-2 and TRBJ1-1; D is uncertain. V lost 1 base and J 2 bases, leaving 8 bases between the germline ends. The CDR3 loop spans 14 amino acids. Germline assignment: CDR1 LGHNA and CDR2 YNFKEQ. The CDR3 nucleotides read TGTGCCAGCAGCCAAGTGGCCACAAACACTGAAGCTTTCTTT. It encodes CASSQVATNTEAFF.

The rearrangement uses TRBV5-4 and TRBJ1-1; D may be TRBD1 (6 bases). Germline V lookup: CDR1 SGHNT, CDR2 YYREEE (reference sequence). V was shortened by 4 bases and J by 0 bases, with 13 bases between the two germline ends. This CDR3 has 15 residues. CDR3 DNA sequence: TGTGCCAGCAGCCTGGGGGCAGGGGTGAACACTGAAGCTTTCTTT. Translation: CASSLGAGVNTEAFF.

The count of this clone is one. This chain joins TRBV11-2 and TRBJ2-5, with 9 bases fitting TRBD1. Germline trimming cut 5 bases from V and 5 bases from J; bases unmatched to any gene: 3. The CDR3 sequence is 13 residues long. The V gene's germline CDR1 is SGHAT and CDR2 FQNNGV. Here the CDR3 reads CASSGTGWETQYF. The CDR3 DNA sequence: TGTGCCAGCAGCGGGACAGGGTGGGAGACCCAGTACTTC.